The 29 T cell receptor beta chains given below trace back to one sample, sequenced in a study of CD8+CD57+ T cells in acquired aplastic anemia. TCR beta VDJ and CDR3 profiling used genomic DNA as template. TCRdb re-derived calls from the reads in MiXCR, one entry per CDR3 protein. The table includes just over 200,000 distinct CDR3 sequences, 65% detected once. By flow cytometry, patients selected for sequencing had shown an expansion of CD8+CD57+ cells. Sequenced input: sorted CD4+, CD8+, or CD8+CD57+ T cells (not recorded which) from PBMCs. The receptors originated from a human donor with aplastic anemia.

The chain has TRBV11-2 and TRBJ1-4; 9 bases fit TRBD1. CDR1 and CDR2 (germline): SGHAT, FQNNGV. V shed 5 bases and J 8 bases; nucleotides not matched to a gene: 9. This CDR3 comprises 15 residues. The CDR3 spells CASSPRDREDEKLFF. The CDR3 nucleotides are TGTGCCAGCAGCCCACGGGACAGGGAGGACGAAAAACTGTTTTTT.

J is TRBJ1-1 and V is TRBV7-8; D not resolved. The CDR3 has 13 residues. The ends were cut back, 1 base at V and 1 base at J, with 4 bases in the middle. In germline, CDR1 is SGHVS, CDR2 FQNEAQ. CDR3 amino acids: CASSLDENTEAFF. DNA of the CDR3: TGTGCCAGCAGCTTAGACGAGAACACTGAAGCTTTCTTT.

This clonotype was counted at least ten times. The J gene is TRBJ2-7, the V gene TRBV20-1, with 9 bases matching TRBD1. The CDR3 length is 12 residues. With V trimmed by 6 bases and J by 8 bases, 8 bases remained unmatched. CDR1 and CDR2 from the germline V gene are DFQATT and SNEGSKA (reference sequence). The CDR3 coding sequence is TGCAGTGCCCCCGGGACAGGGTCTCAGCAGTACTTC. Its translation: CSAPGTGSQQYF.

The chain joins TRBV5-1 to TRBJ1-2, with TRBD1 as a possible D gene (5 bases). This CDR3 contains 12 residues. CDR1 SGHRS and CDR2 YFSETQ come from the germline V gene. V shed 5 bases and J shed 11 bases, with 16 bases lying between them. The CDR3 spells CASSRTSGGYTF. In DNA, the CDR3 is TGCGCCAGCAGTCGCACTAGCGGGGGGTACACCTTC.

V usage is TRBV19 and J usage is TRBJ2-4; 14 positions match TRBD2. Germline CDR1 is LNHDA and CDR2 is SQIVND (reference sequence). This CDR3 has 17 amino acids. V gave up 10 bases and J gave up 7 bases; unmatched junction bases: 15. DNA for the CDR3: TGTGCCACTCGACCTGCTGGGACTAGCGGGGGCCGGAACATTCAGTACTTC. Its protein product is CATRPAGTSGGRNIQYF.

The chain recombines TRBV20-1 with TRBJ2-1; tentative D call: TRBD1 (5 bases). The CDR3 sequence is 12 residues long. The germline V and J ends were trimmed by 4 bases and 9 bases, with 13 bases remaining between them. The V gene's germline CDR1 is DFQATT and CDR2 SNEGSKA (reference sequence). The CDR3 loop is CSATRQGAEQFF. As DNA, the CDR3 is TGCAGTGCTACGAGGCAAGGGGCTGAGCAGTTCTTC.

J is TRBJ1-2 and V is TRBV9, with 7 bases matching TRBD1. The CDR3 is made up of 15 amino acids. V lost 4 bases and J lost 4; bases outside the gene matches: 10. CDR1 SGDLS and CDR2 YYNGEE come from the germline V gene. The CDR3 protein is CASSPRQGSAYGYTF. Written as DNA, the CDR3 is TGTGCCAGCAGCCCCAGACAGGGTAGTGCCTATGGCTACACCTTC. Full variable domain (outside the CDR3, taken from reference TRBV9 and TRBJ1-2): DSGVTQTPKHLITATGQRVTLRCSPRSGDLSVYWYQQSLDQGLQFLIQYYNGEERAKGNILERFSAQQFPDLHSELNLSSLELGDSALYFCASSPRQGSAYGYTFGSGTRLTVV.

The rearrangement links TRBV19 to TRBJ2-5, with unresolved D. Germline CDR1 LNHDA, CDR2 SQIVND (reference sequence). The germline V and J ends were trimmed by 6 bases and 2 bases, with 10 bases remaining between them. CDR3 length: 13 amino acids. The CDR3 DNA reads TGTGCCAGTAGGGAGACAAGGCAAGAGACCCAGTACTTC. Protein: CASRETRQETQYF.

The genes are TRBV7-9 and TRBJ2-7, with 11 bases fitting TRBD1. Trimming took 1 base from V and 0 from J; bases not matched to a gene: 8. The germline gives CDR1 SEHNR, CDR2 FQNEAQ (reference sequence). This CDR3 spans 18 amino acids. The CDR3 reads CASSLEWTGGSFSYEQYF. Written as DNA, the CDR3 is TGTGCCAGCAGCTTAGAGTGGACAGGGGGCTCCTTCTCCTACGAGCAGTACTTC.

The V call is TRBV6-5, the J call TRBJ1-2; D gene unclear. Per the germline V gene, CDR1 is MNHEY and CDR2 is SVGAGI. The CDR3 consists of 13 residues. Trimming pared 3 bases from V and 7 bases from J, leaving 12 bases between. The CDR3 here is CASSYSNWFGYTF. In DNA form, the CDR3 reads TGTGCCAGCAGTTATTCCAATTGGTTTGGCTACACCTTC.

This sequence joins TRBV12-3 or TRBV12-4 and TRBJ2-1; no clear D. This CDR3 region has 12 residues. CDR3 coding DNA: TGTGCTAGTGTGCTAGACCACAATGAGCAGTTCTTC. Translating gives CASVLDHNEQFF.

This sequence joins TRBV24-1 and TRBJ2-1; 7 bases are a match to TRBD1. Germline loops: CDR1 KGHDR, CDR2 SFDVKD. J lost 8 bases, V lost 9 bases, and 3 bases had no gene match. The CDR3 spans 11 residues. In DNA form, the CDR3 reads TGTGCCACCGAGGGGGCTTATGAGCAGTTCTTC. Its translation is CATEGAYEQFF.

Of note for this clonotype: This may come from a read error, since a much larger clone is one base off. The chain couples TRBV30 to TRBJ2-7; 7 nucleotides align to TRBD1. V shed 3 bases, J shed 6 bases, and the junction held 5 bases outside the gene matches. Germline V gene data show CDR1 as GTSNPN and CDR2 as SVGIG (reference sequence). This CDR3 is built from 12 residues. CDR3 sequence (DNA): TGTGCCTGGAGCGAGGGGGCCCTCGAGCAGTACTTC. The encoded protein is CAWSEGALEQYF.

With regard to this clonotype: This may come from a read error, since a much larger clone is one base off. The J gene is TRBJ2-3, the V gene TRBV5-5; the D gene is possibly TRBD2 (6 bases). Germline V gives CDR1 SGHKS, CDR2 YYEKEE (reference sequence). The CDR3 is made up of 15 amino acids. The CDR3 bases are TGTGCCAGCAGCTTGTCCCGGGGAGGCACAGATACGCACTATTTT. Its translation: CASSLSRGGTDTHYF.

Only one count was recorded for this clonotype. The chain uses TRBV24-1 and TRBJ1-5; TRBD1 might be the D (6 bases). This CDR3 comprises 15 residues. Germline assignment: CDR1 KGHDR and CDR2 SFDVKD. The V gene lost 2 bases and the J gene lost 2 bases, with 9 bases spanning the gap. The CDR3 protein is CATSDSRTGNQPQHF. The DNA for the CDR3 is TGTGCCACCAGTGATTCCCGGACAGGCAATCAGCCCCAGCATTTT.

The chain recombines TRBV5-4 with TRBJ2-2; 8 bases are a match to TRBD2. V lost 6 bases to trimming and J lost 2 bases; unmatched junction nucleotides: 6. This CDR3 is built from 15 residues. Germline values: CDR1 SGHNT, CDR2 YYREEE (reference sequence). This CDR3 is CASNGGGKNTGELFF. CDR3 coding DNA: TGTGCCAGCAATGGCGGGGGGAAAAACACCGGGGAGCTGTTTTTT.

The chain carries TRBV7-2 and TRBJ2-1; TRBD1 might be the D (6 bases). Germline loops: CDR1 SGHTA, CDR2 FQGNSA. V lost 5 bases, J lost 7 bases, and 9 bases lay in between. The CDR3 has 12 residues. This chain's CDR3 is CASSRQANEQFF. The CDR3, as DNA: TGTGCCAGCAGCCGACAGGCAAATGAGCAGTTCTTC.

V gene TRBV7-2 combines with J gene TRBJ2-1, with a tentative D call TRBD1 (5 bases). CDR1 is SGHTA and CDR2 is FQGNSA in the germline V gene. Trimming took off 1 base at V and 9 bases at J, with 7 bases between the two ends. This CDR3 comprises 12 residues. The CDR3 DNA follows: TGTGCCAGCAGCTTAGTAGGGGCTGAGCAGTTCTTC. Translated: CASSLVGAEQFF.

This chain uses TRBV19 with TRBJ2-7, with D perhaps matching TRBD2 (6 bases). Looked up from germline, CDR1 is LNHDA and CDR2 is SQIVND (reference sequence). Trimming removed 5 bases from V and 12 bases from J, with 20 bases in between. This CDR3 contains 13 residues. This CDR3 is CASSSRDSSGPYF. CDR3 bases: TGTGCCAGTAGTTCCCGGGACTCATCCGGACCGTACTTC.

This clonotype was recorded only once. This sequence joins TRBV19 and TRBJ1-1; a possible D gene is TRBD1 (6 bases). In germline, CDR1 is LNHDA, CDR2 SQIVND (reference sequence). This CDR3 has 14 residues. V lost 3 bases to trimming and J lost 3 bases, with 11 bases between them. The CDR3: CASSIRHRDTEAFF. CDR3 DNA sequence: TGTGCCAGTAGTATTCGTCACAGGGACACTGAAGCTTTCTTT. Supplemented by reference TRBV19 and TRBJ1-1, the full variable domain reads DGGITQSPKYLFRKEGQNVTLSCEQNLNHDAMYWYRQDPGQGLRLIYYSQIVNDFQKGDIAEGYSVSREKKESFPLTVTSAQKNPTAFYLCASSIRHRDTEAFFGQGTRLTVV.

V is TRBV14 and J is TRBJ1-6; 11 bases map to TRBD1. The germline V gene has CDR1 SGHDN and CDR2 FVKESK. The trim removed 4 bases at V and 9 bases at J, leaving 5 bases unmatched. The CDR3 sequence is 15 residues long. The CDR3 reads CASSRGQGASSPLHF. The CDR3 DNA sequence: TGTGCCAGCAGCCGAGGACAGGGGGCCTCTTCACCCCTCCACTTT.

The rearrangement links TRBV7-9 to TRBJ1-6; D is uncertain. CDR3 length: 17 amino acids. V lost 0 bases to trimming and J lost 7 bases, with 16 bases between them. CDR1 is SEHNR, CDR2 FQNEAQ, per germline (reference sequence). CDR3 DNA sequence: TGTGCCAGCAGCTTAGCCGATTGGTATACAGCCAATTCACCCCTCCACTTT. Translated: CASSLADWYTANSPLHF. Based on the CDR3 plus reference TRBV7-9 and TRBJ1-6, the full variable domain is DTGVSQNPRHKITKRGQNVTFRCDPISEHNRLYWYRQTLGQGPEFLTYFQNEAQLEKSRLLSDRFSAERPKGSFSTLEIQRTEQGDSAMYLCASSLADWYTANSPLHFGNGTRLTVT.

This chain uses TRBV29-1 with TRBJ2-1; TRBD1 matches at 7 bases. CDR1 is SQVTM, CDR2 ANQGSEA, per germline. The CDR3 is made up of 14 amino acids. J lost 2 bases, V lost 8 bases, and 9 bases had no gene match. This CDR3 is CSLNRGRAYNEQFF. The CDR3 nucleotides read TGCAGCCTAAACAGGGGACGGGCCTACAATGAGCAGTTCTTC.

The chain has TRBV5-1 and TRBJ1-1; D is possibly TRBD1 (6 bases). This CDR3 is built from 14 residues. Germline CDR1 is SGHRS and CDR2 is YFSETQ. The V end was cut by 2 bases, the J end by 1 base, with 9 bases between. CDR3 protein: CASSLTGKNTEAFF. In DNA form, the CDR3 reads TGCGCCAGCAGCTTAACAGGGAAGAACACTGAAGCTTTCTTT.

The gene calls are TRBV7-9 and TRBJ2-5; D not resolved. There are 11 residues in the CDR3. The germline V gene encodes CDR1 SEHNR and CDR2 FQNEAQ (reference sequence). V lost 6 bases, J lost 9 bases, and 11 bases lay in between. The chain's CDR3 is CASSHDGPQYF. In nucleotides, the CDR3 is TGTGCCAGCAGTCACGACGGTCCCCAGTACTTC.

Regarding this clonotype: Sequence at one end of the junction differs from germline and may be a read error. This rearrangement joins TRBV9 to TRBJ2-6; TRBD1 might be the D (6 bases). The CDR3 runs 14 residues. Germline V gene sequence: CDR1 SGDLS, CDR2 YYNGEE. CDR3 in DNA: TGCGCCAGCAGCGACAGGATTGGGGCCAACGTCCTGACTTTC. It yields the protein CASSDRIGANVLTF.

The chain is built from TRBV20-1 and TRBJ2-3; 8 bases agree with TRBD2. V lost 0 bases and J lost 0; bases outside the gene matches: 5. Per germline, CDR1 DFQATT and CDR2 SNEGSKA (reference sequence). This CDR3 is built from 16 residues. The CDR3 reads CSARDPTGGSTDTQYF. In DNA form, the CDR3 reads TGCAGTGCTAGAGATCCGACGGGAGGGAGCACAGATACGCAGTATTTT.

The chain employs TRBV20-1 and TRBJ2-5, with D possibly TRBD1 on 5 matching bases. Germline CDR1 and CDR2: DFQATT and SNEGSKA (reference sequence). The CDR3 is made up of 13 amino acids. With 6 bases removed from V and 5 bases from J, the gap between germline ends came to 16 bases. CDR3 sequence: CSAGRQGGETQYF. In DNA, the CDR3 is TGCAGTGCCGGGCGGCAGGGTGGGGAGACCCAGTACTTC.

This sequence joins TRBV10-3 and TRBJ1-2, with 7 bases identical to TRBD1. The CDR3 runs to 16 residues. Germline V lookup: CDR1 ENHRY, CDR2 SYGVKD. The V gene end was trimmed by 0 bases and the J gene end by 4 bases; junction bases not matched to a gene: 8. This CDR3 is CAISESNRGVFYGYTF. Here the CDR3 DNA reads TGTGCCATCAGTGAGTCGAACAGGGGAGTCTTCTATGGCTACACCTTC.